This T cell receptor (beta chain) was captured by sequencing in a study of blood T cell repertoires in COVID-19. Profiled with immunoSEQ multiplex PCR; TCRdb holds only in-frame clones, not every one. The table includes about 150,000 clones, roughly 80% detected once. The germline gives CDR1 MNHEY, CDR2 SVGAGI. After removal of 6 bases from V and 2 bases from J, the junction contained 7 bases not matched to a gene. The CDR3 runs to 15 residues. What was sequenced was peripheral blood. The chain links TRBV6-5 to TRBJ1-5, with 7 nucleotides matching TRBD1. The receptor was isolated from an elderly woman with acute or convalescent COVID-19. CDR3 in amino acids: CASSPAGGGNQPQHF. CDR3 sequence (DNA): TGTGCCAGCAGCCCCGCAGGGGGTGGCAATCAGCCCCAGCATTTT.